These T cell receptor beta chains were read from a single sample in a study of monozygotic twins with inflammatory bowel disease. TCRdb re-called the 5' RACE reads, yielding one record per CDR3 amino acid sequence without DNA. In all, the sample yields roughly 330,000 distinct CDR3 sequences. The sequenced sample was blood. The receptors derive from a human donor with ulcerative colitis or Crohn's disease, or a healthy co-twin of an affected twin (not recorded which). CDR3s include the opening cysteine and the closing phenylalanine or tryptophan. Each record gives: CDR3 protein, V gene, J gene.

cdr3_aa: CASSRRTGQGKIRANTEAFF
v_call: TRBV11-3
j_call: TRBJ1-1

cdr3_aa: CASQTGSSPLHF
v_call: TRBV28
j_call: TRBJ1-6

cdr3_aa: CASSISQPTEAFF
v_call: TRBV19
j_call: TRBJ1-1

cdr3_aa: CASSVGPRTIGYTF
v_call: TRBV9
j_call: TRBJ1-2

cdr3_aa: CASSTPYTDTQYF
v_call: TRBV18
j_call: TRBJ2-3

cdr3_aa: CASSFVEHNEQFF
v_call: TRBV5-4
j_call: TRBJ2-1

cdr3_aa: CSARDLSGSYEQYF
v_call: TRBV20-1
j_call: TRBJ2-7

cdr3_aa: CASSSTGGEQFF
v_call: TRBV5-6
j_call: TRBJ2-1

cdr3_aa: CSADLGGRVGIQYF
v_call: TRBV20-1
j_call: TRBJ2-4

cdr3_aa: CSATHSVHTEAFF
v_call: TRBV20-1
j_call: TRBJ1-1

cdr3_aa: CASSPPPAGGMGYTF
v_call: TRBV7-9
j_call: TRBJ1-2

cdr3_aa: CASSAMENQPQHF
v_call: TRBV6-1
j_call: TRBJ1-5

cdr3_aa: CASSLEAGGISDTQYF
v_call: TRBV5-1
j_call: TRBJ2-3

cdr3_aa: CSARERGGEQPQHF
v_call: TRBV20-1
j_call: TRBJ1-5

cdr3_aa: CASSLQGTDQPQHF
v_call: TRBV7-2
j_call: TRBJ1-5

cdr3_aa: CASRPTGASNQPQHF
v_call: TRBV12-3/TRBV12-4
j_call: TRBJ1-5

cdr3_aa: CASLGGAGNTIYF
v_call: TRBV10-3
j_call: TRBJ1-3

cdr3_aa: CASFRQGDSPLHF
v_call: TRBV2
j_call: TRBJ1-6

cdr3_aa: CASSRQTGTGELFF
v_call: TRBV4-3
j_call: TRBJ2-2

cdr3_aa: CASSLLAEVDEQFF
v_call: TRBV12-3/TRBV12-4
j_call: TRBJ2-1

cdr3_aa: CASQQGSYRATNEKLFF
v_call: TRBV7-9
j_call: TRBJ1-4

cdr3_aa: CASSRDWLNEKLFF
v_call: TRBV5-1
j_call: TRBJ1-4

cdr3_aa: CASSFAGGGADTQYF
v_call: TRBV7-2
j_call: TRBJ2-3

cdr3_aa: CASSLVPGGRTDTQYF
v_call: TRBV5-1
j_call: TRBJ2-3

cdr3_aa: CASSTPPDTQYF
v_call: TRBV28
j_call: TRBJ2-3